Following are 31 T cell receptor beta chains from one sample sequenced in a study of blood T cell repertoires in COVID-19. Libraries were prepared by immunoSEQ multiplex PCR; TCRdb keeps only in-frame clonotypes and omits some of them. The sample has some 90,000 clones, 80% to 90% seen once. Sequenced material: peripheral blood. The source of these receptors is a woman older than 75 with acute or convalescent COVID-19.

The chain is built from TRBV30 and TRBJ1-3, with D possibly being TRBD1 (5 bases). V lost 4 bases to trimming and J lost 3 bases, with 22 bases between them. The V gene's germline CDR1 is GTSNPN and CDR2 SVGIG (reference sequence). This CDR3 has 17 residues. CDR3 residues: CAWNFLSSRARGNTIYF. As DNA, the CDR3 is TGTGCCTGGAATTTCCTTTCCAGCAGGGCCCGTGGAAACACCATATATTTT.

The rearrangement links TRBV6-2 or TRBV6-3 to TRBJ1-2, with unresolved D. V lost 6 bases and J 4 bases, leaving 18 bases between the germline ends. Germline-derived CDR1 and CDR2 are MNHEY and SVGEGT. The CDR3 runs to 15 residues. This CDR3 reads CASRPQWAPRYGYTF. CDR3 sequence (DNA): TGTGCCAGCAGACCTCAGTGGGCCCCACGCTATGGCTACACCTTC.

This chain links TRBV12-5 with TRBJ2-7; D gene uncertain. Per germline, CDR1 LGHNT and CDR2 FRNRAP. V shed 5 bases and J shed 6 bases, with 14 bases lying between them. This CDR3 spans 13 amino acids. The DNA for the CDR3 is TGTGCTAGTGGTCCGACACTTCCAGGCGAGCAGTACTTC. Protein: CASGPTLPGEQYF.

The chain combines TRBV5-1 with TRBJ1-4, with D possibly TRBD1 on 5 matching bases. V lost 0 bases, J lost 8 bases, and 23 bases lay in between. Germline loops: CDR1 SGHRS, CDR2 YFSETQ. This CDR3 contains 18 residues. The CDR3 spells CASSLVWAGTILAEKLFF. The CDR3 DNA reads TGCGCCAGCAGCTTGGTTTGGGCAGGGACTATACTTGCAGAAAAACTGTTTTTT. Drawing the rest from reference TRBV5-1 and TRBJ1-4, the complete variable domain is KAGVTQTPRYLIKTRGQQVTLSCSPISGHRSVSWYQQTPGQGLQFLFEYFSETQRNKGNFPGRFSGRQFSNSRSEMNVSTLELGDSALYLCASSLVWAGTILAEKLFFGSGTQLSVL.

V is TRBV19 and J is TRBJ1-5, with 11 bases aligning to TRBD1. With 7 bases clipped from V and 6 bases from J, the junction kept 8 bases outside the gene matches. The CDR3 extends over 15 amino acids. From germline, CDR1 is LNHDA and CDR2 SQIVND (reference sequence). The CDR3 region is CASIWTGGSGQPQHF. Written as DNA, the CDR3 is TGTGCCAGTATCTGGACAGGGGGCTCGGGTCAGCCCCAGCATTTT.

V usage is TRBV5-5 and J usage is TRBJ1-5, with D perhaps matching TRBD1 (6 bases). CDR3 length: 14 residues. Trimming took 2 bases from V and 3 from J, leaving 9 bases between them. Germline V CDR1 and CDR2: SGHKS, YYEKEE (reference sequence). As DNA, the CDR3 is TGTGCCAGCAGCTTACAGGGAACCAATCAGCCCCAGCATTTT. Translating it yields CASSLQGTNQPQHF.

V and J are TRBV5-1 and TRBJ2-7; 12 bases agree with TRBD1. This CDR3 has 16 residues. V trimming: 5 bases; J trimming: 4 bases; junction bases outside the gene matches: 10. Per germline, CDR1 SGHRS and CDR2 YFSETQ. DNA for the CDR3: TGCGCCAGCAGTCAGCGACCGGGACAGGGGGCTTACGAGCAGTACTTC. This encodes CASSQRPGQGAYEQYF.

This clone was counted only a few times. The V and J genes are TRBV2 and TRBJ1-2, with D possibly being TRBD1 (5 bases). The CDR3 runs to 17 residues. The germline V gene encodes CDR1 SNHLY and CDR2 FYNNEI. Trimming stripped 5 bases from V and 1 base from J, with 20 bases between. CDR3 in amino acids: CASSRTGGSQVNYGYTF. The CDR3 DNA follows: TGTGCCAGCAGTCGCACCGGAGGGTCACAGGTTAACTATGGCTACACCTTC.

V usage is TRBV19 and J usage is TRBJ1-6; 7 bases align to TRBD1. The CDR3 totals 13 residues. V was clipped by 9 bases and J by 6 bases; unmatched bases: 5. Germline V gives CDR1 LNHDA, CDR2 SQIVND (reference sequence). The CDR3 protein is CASATGTNSPLHF. The DNA of the CDR3 is TGTGCCAGCGCGACAGGGACTAATTCACCCCTCCACTTT.

J is TRBJ2-7 and V is TRBV5-1; D perhaps matches TRBD2 (6 bases). The CDR3 extends over 12 amino acids. From germline, CDR1 is SGHRS and CDR2 YFSETQ. The V end lost 4 bases, the J end lost 4 bases, and 9 bases lay between the germline ends. The DNA for the CDR3 is TGCGCCAGCAGCCCCGGGGGATACGAGCAGTACTTC. It is translated as CASSPGGYEQYF.

The table lists this clone with a count of one. The J gene is TRBJ2-7, the V gene TRBV19; a possible D gene is TRBD1 (6 bases). V was shortened by 1 base and J by 3 bases, with 10 bases between the two germline ends. This CDR3 is built from 14 residues. Germline values: CDR1 LNHDA, CDR2 SQIVND (reference sequence). CDR3 bases: TGTGCCAGTAGTATAGCCACAGGGAACTACGAGCAGTACTTC. Its translation is CASSIATGNYEQYF.

The chain has TRBV11-3 and TRBJ2-1; TRBD1 is a possible D gene (6 bases). Per the germline V gene, CDR1 is SGHNT and CDR2 is YENEEA. V shed 3 bases and J shed 6 bases, with 9 bases lying between them. The CDR3 length is 13 residues. CDR3 protein: CASSLSRGNEQFF. The CDR3 DNA follows: TGTGCCAGCAGCTTGTCCAGGGGCAATGAGCAGTTCTTC.

This clone has a handful of counts. The chain uses TRBV10-3 and TRBJ2-7, with a tentative D call TRBD1 (6 bases). Germline CDR1 and CDR2: ENHRY and SYGVKD. V lost 3 bases, J lost 7 bases, and 10 bases lay in between. The CDR3 covers 12 residues. The CDR3, as DNA: TGTGCCATCAGTGACCGGACAGTTGAGCAGTACTTC. Protein sequence: CAISDRTVEQYF.

In this sample, this clone turned up once. The chain recombines TRBV6-6 with TRBJ1-6; D possibly corresponds to TRBD1 (5 bases). The V end was cut by 1 base, the J end by 13 bases, with 14 bases between. The V gene's germline CDR1 is MNHNY and CDR2 SVGAGI (reference sequence). The CDR3 runs 14 residues. CDR3 region: CASSYWGEANPLHF. CDR3 DNA: TGTGCCAGCAGTTACTGGGGGGAGGCAAATCCCCTCCACTTT.

The CDR3 DNA follows: TGTGCCACCAGCAGAGCTTTTGCCCTTGAGCGGGGGGGCCCCAATGAGCAGTTCTTC. Translating gives CATSRAFALERGGPNEQFF. This chain joins TRBV15 and TRBJ2-1, with 10 bases matching TRBD2. The CDR3 has 19 amino acids. J was trimmed by 6 bases and V by 1 base; bases with no gene match: 15. The germline CDR1 and CDR2 sequences are LNHNV and YYDKDF (reference sequence).

The chain links TRBV9 to TRBJ2-7; 7 nucleotides line up with TRBD1. The V gene end was trimmed by 0 bases and the J gene end by 3 bases; junction bases not matched to a gene: 6. Germline CDR1 is SGDLS and CDR2 is YYNGEE. The CDR3 sequence is 15 residues long. This CDR3 is CASSVAGGKNYEQYF. Here the CDR3 DNA reads TGTGCCAGCAGCGTAGCAGGGGGTAAAAACTACGAGCAGTACTTC.

The rearrangement links TRBV12-5 to TRBJ1-2; possible D gene TRBD1, 5 bases. Trimming cost V 5 bases and J 12 bases, with 13 bases left between them. CDR1 is LGHNT, CDR2 FRNRAP, per germline. This CDR3 is 11 amino acids long. The CDR3 region is CASGGGFKNTF. CDR3 nucleotide sequence: TGTGCTAGTGGTGGGGGGTTTAAGAACACCTTC.

The chain joins TRBV5-5 to TRBJ2-3; possibly TRBD1 for D (6 bases). The germline V gene has CDR1 SGHKS and CDR2 YYEKEE (reference sequence). This CDR3 contains 15 residues. Trimming removed 6 bases from V and 0 bases from J, with 14 bases in between. CDR3 protein: CASTPRGTSTDTQYF. The CDR3 DNA reads as TGTGCCAGCACCCCCAGGGGAACTAGCACAGATACGCAGTATTTT. The full variable domain, in which reference TRBV5-5 and TRBJ2-3 provide the parts outside the CDR3, is DAGVTQSPTHLIKTRGQQVTLRCSPISGHKSVSWYQQVLGQGPQFIFQYYEKEERGRGNFPDRFSARQFPNYSSELNVNALLLGDSALYLCASTPRGTSTDTQYFGPGTRLTVL.

The chain employs TRBV5-4 and TRBJ2-7; 11 bases line up with TRBD2. The CDR3 loop spans 17 amino acids. Losses at the gene ends were 4 bases for V and 6 bases for J; bases not matched to a gene: 15. Per germline, CDR1 SGHNT and CDR2 YYREEE (reference sequence). As DNA, the CDR3 is TGTGCCAGCAGCCCTACAATCACAGGGGGGACTAGCGGCGAGCAGTACTTC. Protein product: CASSPTITGGTSGEQYF.

The rearrangement links TRBV3-1 (or the pseudogene TRBV3-2) to TRBJ2-7; 8 nucleotides agree with TRBD1. CDR1 and CDR2 (germline): LGHDT, YNNKEL (reference sequence). This CDR3 spans 17 amino acids. J lost 4 bases, V lost 1 base, and 12 bases had no gene match. CDR3 DNA: TGTGCCAGCAGCCAAGGCCTCAGGACAGGGCTTCCATACGAGCAGTACTTC. Protein: CASSQGLRTGLPYEQYF.

The rearrangement links TRBV9 to TRBJ1-5, with 10 nucleotides matching TRBD1. From germline, CDR1 is SGDLS and CDR2 YYNGEE. The CDR3 is made up of 14 amino acids. V lost 3 bases and J lost 6; bases outside the gene matches: 3. CDR3 coding DNA: TGTGCCAGCAGCGATGACAGGGGGCTTCAGCCCCAGCATTTT. Amino acid sequence: CASSDDRGLQPQHF.

The chain has TRBV18 and TRBJ1-1; tentatively, D is TRBD1 (5 bases). Looked up from germline, CDR1 is KGHSH and CDR2 is LQKENI. This CDR3 has 14 residues. V was cut by 3 bases and J by 2 bases, with 10 bases left in between. The CDR3 loop reads CASSPTEINTEAFF. CDR3 nucleotides: TGTGCCAGCTCACCGACAGAAATTAACACTGAAGCTTTCTTT. The whole variable domain, remainder taken from reference TRBV18 and TRBJ1-1, is NAGVMQNPRHLVRRRGQEARLRCSPMKGHSHVYWYRQLPEEGLKFMVYLQKENIIDESGMPKERFSAEFPKEGPSILRIQQVVRGDSAAYFCASSPTEINTEAFFGQGTRLTVV.

The rearrangement links TRBV20-1 to TRBJ2-6; possibly TRBD1 for D (5 bases). The germline V and J ends were trimmed by 3 bases and 0 bases, with 15 bases remaining between them. The CDR3 length is 17 residues. The germline CDR1 and CDR2 sequences are DFQATT and SNEGSKA (reference sequence). The CDR3: CSASDSFPSSGANVLTF. The CDR3 DNA sequence: TGCAGTGCTAGTGACAGTTTCCCCAGCTCTGGGGCCAACGTCCTGACTTTC.

This clone was seen a few times. The V call is TRBV7-8, the J call TRBJ1-2; no clear D gene. CDR3 length: 13 amino acids. CDR1 is SGHVS and CDR2 is FQNEAQ in the germline V gene. The V end lost 5 bases, the J end lost 5 bases, and 12 bases lay between the germline ends. This chain's CDR3 is CASSPQEFYGYTF. CDR3 bases: TGTGCCAGCAGCCCTCAGGAATTTTATGGCTACACCTTC. Full variable domain (rest looked up from reference TRBV7-8 and TRBJ1-2): GAGVSQSPRYKVAKRGQDVALRCDPISGHVSLFWYQQALGQGPEFLTYFQNEAQLDKSGLPSDRFFAERPEGSVSTLKIQRTQQEDSAVYLCASSPQEFYGYTFGSGTRLTVV.

The chain links TRBV23-1 to TRBJ2-3; D might be TRBD2 (6 bases). TRBV23-1 is designated an ORF whose function remains uncertain. The CDR3 extends over 15 amino acids. The ends were cut back, 0 bases at V and 2 bases at J, with 9 bases in the middle. CDR3 in amino acids: CASSQSGDFTDTQYF. CDR3 coding DNA: TGCGCCAGCAGTCAATCTGGGGACTTCACAGATACGCAGTATTTT.

The chain is built from TRBV6-2 or TRBV6-3 and TRBJ2-7, with 11 bases lining up with TRBD2. This CDR3 is 16 amino acids long. Germline lookup yields CDR1 MNHEY and CDR2 SVGEGT. The trim removed 5 bases at V and 2 bases at J, leaving 8 bases unmatched. DNA for the CDR3: TGTGCCAGCAGTCGCAGTCTAGCGGGGGGCCCCTACGAGCAGTACTTC. Its protein is CASSRSLAGGPYEQYF.

The genes are TRBV6-5 and TRBJ1-1, with 7 bases lining up with TRBD1. V lost 8 bases and J lost 5; bases outside the gene matches: 5. Germline V gene lookup returns CDR1 MNHEY and CDR2 SVGAGI. The CDR3 totals 12 residues. The CDR3 DNA follows: TGTGCCAGCCGACAGGGACAAACTGAAGCTTTCTTT. Translated: CASRQGQTEAFF.

This sequence joins TRBV7-2 and TRBJ2-7, with 9 bases that match TRBD1. The V segment lost 3 bases and the J segment 2 bases; nucleotides outside the gene matches: 8. This CDR3 has 16 amino acids. Germline loops: CDR1 SGHTA, CDR2 FQGNSA. Here the CDR3 reads CASSLRPGQGPYEQYF. The CDR3 region has the DNA TGTGCCAGCAGCTTGAGGCCGGGACAGGGACCCTACGAGCAGTACTTC.

This clone occurred a few times. J is TRBJ1-5 and V is TRBV10-3, with 7 nucleotides matching TRBD1. Trimming took 2 bases from V and 11 from J; bases not matched to a gene: 6. In germline, CDR1 is ENHRY, CDR2 SYGVKD. This CDR3 region has 13 residues. The DNA for the CDR3 is TGTGCCATCAGTGAGAGGGACAGAAGGTCCCAGCATTTT. This gives the protein CAISERDRRSQHF.

This rearrangement joins TRBV9 to TRBJ2-1; 10 bases match TRBD2. J lost 10 bases, V lost 0 bases, and 7 bases had no gene match. CDR1 SGDLS and CDR2 YYNGEE come from the germline V gene. The CDR3 is 15 residues long. CDR3 in amino acids: CASSVGSGGVWEQFF. The CDR3 DNA reads as TGTGCCAGCAGCGTAGGGAGCGGGGGGGTCTGGGAGCAGTTCTTC.

The sample holds a few counts of this clone. The chain uses TRBV5-1 and TRBJ2-5, with 12 bases matching TRBD1. The CDR3 length is 16 residues. The V gene end was trimmed by 2 bases and the J gene end by 1 base; junction bases not matched to a gene: 3. Germline loops: CDR1 SGHRS, CDR2 YFSETQ. CDR3: CASSFMGQGAQETQYF. CDR3 nucleotide sequence: TGCGCCAGCAGCTTCATGGGACAGGGGGCCCAAGAGACCCAGTACTTC.